This T cell receptor (beta chain) was obtained from a study of CD8+ T cells in alopecia areata. RNA was isolated and reverse transcribed to cDNA, the sequencing template. Using immunoSEQ multiplex PCR, the repertoire was profiled, and TCRdb retains in-frame clones only, with some absent. Of over 50,000 clones in the sample, 45% to 50% were seen once. This CDR3 is built from 15 residues. Germline CDR1 reads SGHDT; CDR2 reads YYEEEE. V was clipped by 0 bases and J by 7 bases; unmatched bases: 6. This clone was counted between two and nine times. The V call is TRBV5-6, the J call TRBJ2-2; TRBD2 matches 7 bases. The sequences come from CD8+ T cells sorted from blood, collected at week 0. The sequence was collected from a human donor with alopecia areata. The CDR3 DNA sequence: TGTGCCAGCAGCTTGGGGCGGGAGCAGGTCGGGGAGCTGTTTTTT. Translation gives CASSLGREQVGELFF.